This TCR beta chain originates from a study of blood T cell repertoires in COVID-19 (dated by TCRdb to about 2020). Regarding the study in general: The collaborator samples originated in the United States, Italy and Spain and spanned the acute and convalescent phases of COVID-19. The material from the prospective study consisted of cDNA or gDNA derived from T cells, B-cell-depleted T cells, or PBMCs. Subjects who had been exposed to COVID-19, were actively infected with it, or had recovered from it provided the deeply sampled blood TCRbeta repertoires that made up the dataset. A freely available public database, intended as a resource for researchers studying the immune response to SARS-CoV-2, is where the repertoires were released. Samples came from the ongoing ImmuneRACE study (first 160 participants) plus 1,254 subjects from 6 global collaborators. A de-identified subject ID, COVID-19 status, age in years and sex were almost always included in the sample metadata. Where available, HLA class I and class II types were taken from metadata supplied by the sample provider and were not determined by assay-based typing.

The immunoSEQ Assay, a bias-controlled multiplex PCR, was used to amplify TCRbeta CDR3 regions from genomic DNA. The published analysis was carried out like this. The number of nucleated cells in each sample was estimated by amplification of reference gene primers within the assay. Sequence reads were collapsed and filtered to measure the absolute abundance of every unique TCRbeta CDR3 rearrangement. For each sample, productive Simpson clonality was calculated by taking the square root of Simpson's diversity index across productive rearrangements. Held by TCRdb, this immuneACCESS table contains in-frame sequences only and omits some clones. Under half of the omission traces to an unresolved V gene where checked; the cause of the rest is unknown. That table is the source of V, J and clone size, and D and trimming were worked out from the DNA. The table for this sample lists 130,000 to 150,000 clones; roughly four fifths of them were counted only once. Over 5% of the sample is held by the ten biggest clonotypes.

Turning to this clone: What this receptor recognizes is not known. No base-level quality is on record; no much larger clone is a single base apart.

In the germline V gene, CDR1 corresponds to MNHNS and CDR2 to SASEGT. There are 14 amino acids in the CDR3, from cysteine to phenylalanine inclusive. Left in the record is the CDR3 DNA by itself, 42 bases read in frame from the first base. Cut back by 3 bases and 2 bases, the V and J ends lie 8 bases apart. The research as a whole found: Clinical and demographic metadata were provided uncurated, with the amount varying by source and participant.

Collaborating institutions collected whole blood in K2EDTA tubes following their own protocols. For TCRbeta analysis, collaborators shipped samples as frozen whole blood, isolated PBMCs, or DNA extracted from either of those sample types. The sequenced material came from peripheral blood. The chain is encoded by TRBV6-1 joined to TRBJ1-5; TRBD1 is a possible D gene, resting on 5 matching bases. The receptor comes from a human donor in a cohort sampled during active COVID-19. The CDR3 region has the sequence CASSDGGGNQPQHF. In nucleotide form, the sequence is TGTGCCAGCAGTGATGGGGGGGGCAATCAGCCCCAGCATTTT.